These 13 T cell receptor beta chains were all obtained from the same sample, sequenced in a study of T-cell memory formation after mild COVID-19. TCRdb itself ran the 5' RACE reads through MiXCR, one entry per CDR3 protein. The data show some 6,800 distinct CDR3 sequences, 50% to 75% seen once. The sample taken for sequencing was PBMCs or a T cell subset sorted from them (not recorded which). The receptors were gathered from an adult who had mild COVID-19 (a few samples of this study predate the infection). Cell type and time point are not known.

This clonotype was seen only once. The chain uses TRBV6-4 and TRBJ2-1, with 10 bases matching TRBD2. The CDR3 runs 15 residues. V dropped 4 bases and J dropped 2; count of bases not matched to a gene: 2. CDR1 MRHNA and CDR2 SNTAGT come from the germline V gene. The CDR3 DNA sequence: TGTGCCAGCAGTGGGACTAGCGGAACCTACAATGAGCAGTTCTTC. Translated: CASSGTSGTYNEQFF.

The chain is built from TRBV29-1 and TRBJ2-5, with a tentative D call TRBD2 (5 bases). The ends were cut back, 7 bases at V and 3 bases at J, with 12 bases in the middle. There are 12 residues in the CDR3. Germline assignment: CDR1 SQVTM and CDR2 ANQGSEA. CDR3 DNA: TGCAGCGCGACGAGGGTTGAAGAGACCCAGTACTTC. The encoded protein is CSATRVEETQYF.

This clonotype is medium-sized within its sample. The V gene is TRBV12-5, the J gene TRBJ1-3; TRBD1 agrees at 7 bases. The CDR3 loop spans 17 amino acids. The V gene's germline CDR1 is LGHNT and CDR2 FRNRAP. V was clipped by 2 bases and J by 1 base; unmatched bases: 8. The CDR3 region has the DNA TGTGCTAGTGGTTTGCTTTGGACAGGCGAATCTGGAAACACCATATATTTT. It codes for CASGLLWTGESGNTIYF.

The V gene is TRBV20-1, the J gene TRBJ2-1, with D possibly called TRBD1 or TRBD2 (5 bases each). With 6 bases removed from V and 10 bases from J, the gap between germline ends came to 22 bases. The CDR3 contains 14 residues. Germline V gives CDR1 DFQATT, CDR2 SNEGSKA (reference sequence). The CDR3 here is CSAPVGGFAGEQFF. CDR3 nucleotide sequence: TGCAGTGCCCCAGTTGGGGGATTTGCAGGAGAGCAGTTCTTC.

CDR3 region: CASSLQGGETQYF. The CDR3 DNA reads as TGCGCCAGCAGCCTCCAGGGGGGGGAGACCCAGTACTTC. This chain uses TRBV4-1 with TRBJ2-5; either TRBD1 or TRBD2 may fit D (7 bases each). The CDR3 spans 13 residues. Between the trimmed V and J ends, which lost 4 bases and 5 bases, there was a span of 11 bases. CDR1 is MGHRA, CDR2 YSYEKL, per germline.

The chain has TRBV13 and TRBJ2-5; 7 nucleotides align to TRBD2. J gave up 5 bases and V 4 bases, and 22 bases lay outside the gene matches. Germline CDR1 PRHDT, CDR2 FYEKMQ (reference sequence). The CDR3 runs to 19 residues. CDR3 region: CASSSPSGLLTSRVETQYF. The CDR3, as DNA: TGTGCCAGCAGCTCCCCTAGCGGACTCCTAACAAGCCGGGTGGAGACCCAGTACTTC.

The V gene is TRBV5-1, the J gene TRBJ1-5; no clear D gene. Germline loops: CDR1 SGHRS, CDR2 YFSETQ. This CDR3 spans 15 amino acids. V lost 0 bases, J lost 2 bases, and 9 bases lay in between. The CDR3 here is CASSLDGLGNQPQHF. The CDR3 DNA sequence: TGCGCCAGCAGCTTGGATGGGTTGGGCAATCAGCCCCAGCATTTT.

This clonotype has a count of ten or more. The chain joins TRBV11-1 to TRBJ2-1; 7 bases match TRBD2. V lost 4 bases and J lost 2; bases outside the gene matches: 11. This CDR3 is built from 17 residues. Germline CDR1 is SGHAT and CDR2 is FQDESV (reference sequence). For the CDR3, the DNA is TGTGCCAGCAGCTATCTGAGGCGGGGGTCCACCTACAATGAGCAGTTCTTC. It encodes CASSYLRRGSTYNEQFF.

By share of the sample, this clonotype is medium-sized. V gene TRBV6-5 combines with J gene TRBJ1-2; 9 positions agree with TRBD1. V lost 2 bases, J lost 5 bases, and 6 bases stayed unmatched. The CDR3 extends over 15 amino acids. The V gene's germline CDR1 is MNHEY and CDR2 SVGAGI. CDR3 in DNA: TGTGCCAGCAGTTACAGGGGGACAGGGCTGTATGGCTACACCTTC. Translating it yields CASSYRGTGLYGYTF.

This clonotype was recorded many times. The CDR3 DNA sequence: TGTGCCAGCAGCTTAAGCCCAGTCTCCTACGAGCAGTACTTC. It specifies CASSLSPVSYEQYF. The rearrangement joins TRBV7-2 to TRBJ2-7; D is unresolved. CDR1 is SGHTA and CDR2 is FQGNSA in the germline V gene. The CDR3 covers 14 residues. Trimming took 2 bases from V and 0 from J, leaving 8 bases between them.

The chain carries TRBV7-2 and TRBJ2-7, with TRBD2 matching 9 bases. The CDR3 loop spans 16 amino acids. With V trimmed by 7 bases and J by 0 bases, 10 bases remained unmatched. The germline V gene has CDR1 SGHTA and CDR2 FQGNSA. CDR3 region: CASIFVGGGASYEQYF. The CDR3 DNA follows: TGTGCCAGCATCTTCGTGGGCGGGGGGGCCTCCTACGAGCAGTACTTC.

The rearrangement uses TRBV6-5 and TRBJ2-2, with TRBD2 matching over 7 bases. CDR3 length: 14 amino acids. Germline trimming cut 1 base from V and 6 bases from J; bases unmatched to any gene: 2. Looked up from germline, CDR1 is MNHEY and CDR2 is SVGAGI. CDR3 sequence: CASSYWGGSGELFF. For the CDR3, the DNA is TGTGCCAGCAGTTACTGGGGGGGTTCCGGGGAGCTGTTTTTT.

This chain uses TRBV7-9 with TRBJ2-2; D is possibly TRBD1 (6 bases). CDR3 size: 15 residues. Germline V gene sequence: CDR1 SEHNR, CDR2 FQNEAQ (reference sequence). V shed 5 bases and J shed 4 bases, with 14 bases lying between them. CDR3 in amino acids: CASSPGAELTGELFF. CDR3 sequence (DNA): TGTGCCAGCAGCCCAGGGGCTGAACTCACCGGGGAGCTGTTTTTT. The entire variable domain, with the rest obtained from reference TRBV7-9 and TRBJ2-2, is as follows: DTGVSQNPRHKITKRGQNVTFRCDPISEHNRLYWYRQTLGQGPEFLTYFQNEAQLEKSRLLSDRFSAERPKGSFSTLEIQRTEQGDSAMYLCASSPGAELTGELFFGEGSRLTVL.